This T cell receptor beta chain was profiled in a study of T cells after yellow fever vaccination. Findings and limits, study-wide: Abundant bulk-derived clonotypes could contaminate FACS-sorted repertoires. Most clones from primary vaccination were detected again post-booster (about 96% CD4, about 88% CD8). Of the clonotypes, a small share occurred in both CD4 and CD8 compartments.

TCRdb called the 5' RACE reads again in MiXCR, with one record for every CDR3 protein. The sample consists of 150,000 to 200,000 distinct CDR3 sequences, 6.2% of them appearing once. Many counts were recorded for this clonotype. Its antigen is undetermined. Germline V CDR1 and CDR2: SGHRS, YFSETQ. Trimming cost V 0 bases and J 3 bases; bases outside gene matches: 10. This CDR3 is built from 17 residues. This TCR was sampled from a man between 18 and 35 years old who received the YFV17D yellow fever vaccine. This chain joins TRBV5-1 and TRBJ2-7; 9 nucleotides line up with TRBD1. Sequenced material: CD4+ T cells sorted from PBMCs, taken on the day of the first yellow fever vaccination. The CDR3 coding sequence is TGCGCCAGCAGCTTGGCCCCAACAGGGGGCGGTTTCTACGAGCAGTACTTC. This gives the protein CASSLAPTGGGFYEQYF.